These 28 T cell receptor beta chains share one sample of origin, sequenced in a study of CD8 T cells in ankylosing spondylitis. Regarding the study as a whole: A motif in TCR beta, a set of several highly homologous variants, appeared characteristic of ankylosing spondylitis blood.

These TCRs are of unknown antigen specificity. TCRdb processed the 5' RACE reads anew with MiXCR; each CDR3 protein has one entry. The data contain 390,000 or so distinct CDR3 sequences, 20% to 25% of them singletons. The sample was blood, either unsorted or a sorted T cell fraction (not recorded which). Receptor source: a male donor with ankylosing spondylitis.

The chain couples TRBV5-1 to TRBJ1-2; tentatively, D is TRBD1 (6 bases). V lost 4 bases, J lost 1 base, and 8 bases lay in between. This CDR3 is built from 13 residues. The germline V gene encodes CDR1 SGHRS and CDR2 YFSETQ. CDR3 loop: CASSKDSNYGYTF. The CDR3 DNA reads TGCGCCAGCAGCAAGGACAGTAACTATGGCTACACCTTC.

This clonotype was seen a handful of times. The chain couples TRBV5-4 to TRBJ2-7; D unclear. This CDR3 region has 15 residues. In germline, CDR1 is SGHNT, CDR2 YYREEE (reference sequence). Trimming shortened V by 3 bases and J by 2 bases, and 15 bases separated the two germline ends. DNA of the CDR3: TGTGCCAGCAGCTCCAGAGGAACCCTGACCTACGAGCAGTACTTC. It is translated as CASSSRGTLTYEQYF.

This clonotype was seen a handful of times. This chain links TRBV20-1 with TRBJ2-1, with 10 bases lining up with TRBD2. This CDR3 is 15 amino acids long. Germline loops: CDR1 DFQATT, CDR2 SNEGSKA (reference sequence). V was clipped by 3 bases and J by 3 bases; unmatched bases: 5. CDR3 nucleotide sequence: TGCAGTGCTAGCTCCGGGACTAGCGACTACAATGAGCAGTTCTTC. Encoded protein: CSASSGTSDYNEQFF.

The V gene is TRBV6-5, the J gene TRBJ2-3; TRBD1 is a possible D gene (6 bases). CDR1 and CDR2 (germline): MNHEY, SVGAGI. The CDR3 contains 16 residues. The V end lost 2 bases, the J end lost 1 base, and 13 bases lay between the germline ends. The CDR3 DNA reads as TGTGCCAGCAGTTACGAGGGACACCCAGGCACAGATACGCAGTATTTT. This gives the protein CASSYEGHPGTDTQYF.

Only a few counts were recorded for this clonotype. The V gene is TRBV20-1, the J gene TRBJ1-5, with D perhaps TRBD1 (6 bases). The V end was cut by 6 bases, the J end by 3 bases, with 21 bases between. The CDR3 consists of 16 residues. CDR1 and CDR2 (germline): DFQATT, SNEGSKA (reference sequence). CDR3: CSATPSGASFNQPQHF. CDR3 in DNA: TGCAGTGCGACCCCATCAGGGGCGAGTTTCAATCAGCCCCAGCATTTT.

The chain joins TRBV20-1 to TRBJ2-7; D is ambiguous. Germline CDR1 reads DFQATT; CDR2 reads SNEGSKA (reference sequence). Trimming removed 8 bases at V and 5 bases at J, with 19 bases between. The CDR3 loop spans 13 amino acids. The CDR3 DNA sequence: TGCAGTCCAACCTCCCCGGGTAACCACGAGCAGTACTTC. This translates into CSPTSPGNHEQYF.

This clonotype has at least ten counts. The chain employs TRBV12-3 or TRBV12-4 and TRBJ2-3; possibly TRBD1 for D (6 bases). The CDR3 length is 15 residues. The V and J ends lost 1 base and 7 bases respectively, with 15 bases between them. The CDR3 here is CASSLDQGFRNTQYF. The CDR3 region has the DNA TGTGCCAGCAGTTTAGACCAGGGGTTCAGAAATACGCAGTATTTT.

This clonotype was found a few times. The chain recombines TRBV2 with TRBJ1-1, with D perhaps matching TRBD1 (6 bases). CDR1 is SNHLY, CDR2 FYNNEI, per germline. CDR3 size: 14 residues. Trimming removed 4 bases from V and 6 bases from J, with 15 bases in between. Written as DNA, the CDR3 is TGTGCCAGCAGTGTGGTCTGGGGGCGGGCTGAAGCTTTCTTT. It yields the protein CASSVVWGRAEAFF.

This clonotype was observed a handful of times. The chain is built from TRBV4-2 and TRBJ2-5; 7 nucleotides line up with TRBD2. This CDR3 has 16 amino acids. V dropped 4 bases and J dropped 4; count of bases not matched to a gene: 12. Germline-derived CDR1 and CDR2 are LGHNA and YNFKEQ. CDR3 residues: CASSREGTLSGETQYF. In DNA, the CDR3 is TGTGCCAGCAGCCGGGAGGGGACCTTAAGCGGAGAGACCCAGTACTTC.

This clonotype was observed many times. The chain combines TRBV5-1 with TRBJ2-1, with 10 nucleotides matching TRBD2. V dropped 4 bases and J dropped 5; count of bases not matched to a gene: 6. CDR3 length: 15 residues. Germline V CDR1 and CDR2: SGHRS, YFSETQ. CDR3 protein: CASSPRTSGNNEQFF. CDR3 nucleotides: TGCGCCAGCAGCCCCCGGACTAGCGGTAACAATGAGCAGTTCTTC.

This clonotype came up many times. The rearrangement links TRBV5-6 to TRBJ2-4; D gene uncertain. Deletions cut 5 bases from V and 0 bases from J, with 9 bases between. Germline lookup yields CDR1 SGHDT and CDR2 YYEEEE. This CDR3 is built from 14 residues. The CDR3 loop is CASREQLAKNIQYF. For the CDR3, the DNA is TGTGCCAGCAGGGAACAGCTAGCCAAAAACATTCAGTACTTC.

This clonotype came up a few times. The chain uses TRBV20-1 and TRBJ2-1, with 15 bases that match TRBD2. Trimming cost V 3 bases and J 12 bases; bases outside gene matches: 6. Germline V lookup: CDR1 DFQATT, CDR2 SNEGSKA (reference sequence). The CDR3 is 14 residues long. The DNA for the CDR3 is TGCAGTGCTAGCCCCGGACTAGCGGGGGGGGTGCAGTTCTTC. Amino acids: CSASPGLAGGVQFF.

This clonotype was counted a few times. The chain uses TRBV28 and TRBJ1-1, with 7 bases matching TRBD1. The CDR3 consists of 15 residues. From germline, CDR1 is MDHEN and CDR2 SYDVKM. The V and J ends lost 4 bases and 8 bases, in that order; junction bases with no gene match: 13. CDR3 DNA: TGTGCCAGCAGTTCCTTAAGCCCCGGACAGGCAGAAGCTTTCTTT. Its protein is CASSSLSPGQAEAFF.

The V call is TRBV7-2, the J call TRBJ1-2; D not certain. The CDR3 contains 15 residues. The germline V gene encodes CDR1 SGHTA and CDR2 FQGNSA. V was pared by 0 bases and J by 0 bases, with 8 bases between. CDR3 protein: CASSLAGSPNYGYTF. Written as DNA, the CDR3 is TGTGCCAGCAGCTTAGCGGGCAGCCCTAACTATGGCTACACCTTC. The full variable domain, completed using reference TRBV7-2 and TRBJ1-2, is GAGVSQSPSNKVTEKGKDVELRCDPISGHTALYWYRQSLGQGLEFLIYFQGNSAPDKSGLPSDRFSAERTGGSVSTLTIQRTQQEDSAVYLCASSLAGSPNYGYTFGSGTRLTVV.

Written as DNA, the CDR3 is TGCAGTGCTAGAGAAGACAGGTGGGATGAGCAGTTCTTC. Encoded protein: CSAREDRWDEQFF. The chain carries TRBV20-1 and TRBJ2-1; perhaps TRBD1 as D (6 bases). CDR1 and CDR2 from the germline V gene are DFQATT and SNEGSKA (reference sequence). Trimming shortened V by 0 bases and J by 8 bases, and 11 bases separated the two germline ends. The CDR3 length is 13 residues.

In this sample, this clonotype turned up a few times. The chain links TRBV6-1 to TRBJ1-1; D uncertain. Trimming pared 7 bases from V and 1 base from J, leaving 16 bases between. This CDR3 comprises 15 residues. Germline lookup yields CDR1 MNHNS and CDR2 SASEGT. DNA for the CDR3: TGTGCCAGCATGGATTGGGCGGACTCGAACACTGAAGCTTTCTTT. It encodes CASMDWADSNTEAFF.

This clonotype was recorded a few times. The chain has TRBV4-1 and TRBJ1-1; D not certain. Trimming removed 0 bases from V and 1 base from J, with 9 bases in between. This CDR3 has 15 residues. CDR1 and CDR2 (germline): MGHRA, YSYEKL. The CDR3 DNA reads as TGCGCCAGCAGCCAAGATGAACAGAGGAACACTGAAGCTTTCTTT. This encodes CASSQDEQRNTEAFF.

The J gene is TRBJ2-7, the V gene TRBV5-1, with 7 positions matching TRBD2. CDR3 length: 14 amino acids. V shed 0 bases, J shed 5 bases, and the junction held 5 bases outside the gene matches. The germline V gene encodes CDR1 SGHRS and CDR2 YFSETQ. The CDR3 DNA follows: TGCGCCAGCAGCTTGGGCGGGAGATTTAACGAGCAGTACTTC. Translating it yields CASSLGGRFNEQYF.

The rearrangement joins TRBV6-5 to TRBJ2-7; perhaps TRBD2 as D (6 bases). V lost 6 bases to trimming and J lost 3 bases, with 9 bases between them. This CDR3 contains 12 residues. Germline-derived CDR1 and CDR2 are MNHEY and SVGAGI. The CDR3 reads CASRPGDYEQYF. The CDR3, as DNA: TGTGCCAGCAGACCGGGAGACTACGAGCAGTACTTC.

J is TRBJ2-2 and V is TRBV5-1; D not certain. Per the germline V gene, CDR1 is SGHRS and CDR2 is YFSETQ. The CDR3 runs 15 residues. Between the trimmed V and J ends, which lost 0 bases and 1 base, there was a span of 7 bases. CDR3 sequence reads: CASSLGPRNTGELFF. CDR3 bases: TGCGCCAGCAGCTTGGGTCCTCGGAACACCGGGGAGCTGTTTTTT.

The rearrangement links TRBV11-3 to TRBJ2-7; 9 bases match TRBD1. The CDR3 is 14 residues long. V was pared by 5 bases and J by 4 bases, with 6 bases of the junction left unmatched. CDR1 is SGHNT and CDR2 is YENEEA in the germline V gene. This chain's CDR3 is CASSPRQGDYEQYF. As DNA, the CDR3 is TGTGCCAGCAGCCCCCGACAGGGGGATTACGAGCAGTACTTC.

The V and J genes are TRBV20-1 and TRBJ2-1; possible D gene TRBD2, 5 bases. Trimming took 4 bases from V and 13 from J, leaving 20 bases between them. The CDR3 contains 13 residues. Germline V gene lookup returns CDR1 DFQATT and CDR2 SNEGSKA (reference sequence). CDR3 in DNA: TGCAGTGCTATCGGGATCAGATGGGGTAGTCAGTTCTTC. Its protein is CSAIGIRWGSQFF.

A few counts support this clonotype. For the CDR3, the DNA is TGTGCCAGCAACCCAGGGGGGTACGAGCAGTACTTC. Translated: CASNPGGYEQYF. The V gene is TRBV25-1, the J gene TRBJ2-7; D perhaps matches TRBD1 (7 bases). Germline V CDR1 and CDR2: MGHDK, SYGVNS. The length of the CDR3 is 12 residues. The V gene lost 7 bases and the J gene lost 4 bases, with 11 bases spanning the gap.

The sample holds a few counts of this clonotype. The chain recombines TRBV7-3 with TRBJ2-1, with D hard to call. Germline loops: CDR1 SGHTA, CDR2 FQGTGA. The CDR3 has 13 residues. Trimming cost V 3 bases and J 10 bases, with 13 bases left between them. CDR3: CASSFAVNGEQFF. The CDR3, as DNA: TGTGCCAGCAGCTTTGCCGTAAACGGGGAGCAGTTCTTC.

This clonotype was seen a few times. V gene TRBV28 combines with J gene TRBJ2-1; 13 bases are a match to TRBD2. Germline trimming cut 10 bases from V and 7 bases from J; bases unmatched to any gene: 13. There are 16 residues in the CDR3. Germline V gene data show CDR1 as MDHEN and CDR2 as SYDVKM. DNA for the CDR3: TGTGCCACCTGGACTAGCGGGAGAGTCTGGGGGAATGAGCAGTTCTTC. This translates into CATWTSGRVWGNEQFF.

This clonotype was detected only a few times. This rearrangement joins TRBV4-3 to TRBJ2-7; no clear D. The V end was cut by 4 bases, the J end by 2 bases, with 12 bases between. Germline V gene sequence: CDR1 LGHNA, CDR2 YSLEER. There are 14 residues in the CDR3. CDR3 sequence: CASSPSADPYEQYF. CDR3 in DNA: TGCGCCAGCAGCCCCTCCGCGGATCCCTACGAGCAGTACTTC.

This clonotype was counted between two and nine times. The chain links TRBV28 to TRBJ2-1; perhaps TRBD1 as D (6 bases). V lost 4 bases and J 8 bases, leaving 9 bases between the germline ends. Germline V lookup: CDR1 MDHEN, CDR2 SYDVKM. The CDR3 consists of 12 residues. CDR3 DNA sequence: TGTGCCAGCAGTTCCTACAGGGATGAGCAGTTCTTC. Translation: CASSSYRDEQFF.

CDR3 DNA: TGCAGCGCTGCCTACAGTAGCAATCAGCCCCAGCATTTT. This sequence encodes CSAAYSSNQPQHF. The chain uses TRBV29-1 and TRBJ1-5; D is unclear. Trimming took off 7 bases at V and 0 bases at J, with 10 bases between the two ends. The germline V gene encodes CDR1 SQVTM and CDR2 ANQGSEA. The CDR3 contains 13 residues.